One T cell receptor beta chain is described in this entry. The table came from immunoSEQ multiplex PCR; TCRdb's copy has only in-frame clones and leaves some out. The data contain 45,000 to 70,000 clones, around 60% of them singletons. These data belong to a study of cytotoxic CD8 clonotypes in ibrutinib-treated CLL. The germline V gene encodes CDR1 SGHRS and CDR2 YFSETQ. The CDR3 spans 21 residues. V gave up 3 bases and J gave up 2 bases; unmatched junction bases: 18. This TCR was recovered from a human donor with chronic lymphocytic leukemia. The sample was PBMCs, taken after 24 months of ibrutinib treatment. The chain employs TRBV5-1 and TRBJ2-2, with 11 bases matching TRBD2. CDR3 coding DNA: TGCGCCAGCAGCTCTTACCGACTAGCGGGGCTGGGATGGGAAAACACCGGGGAGCTGTTTTTT. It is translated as CASSSYRLAGLGWENTGELFF.